This T cell receptor (beta chain) was profiled in a study of Ad26.COV2.S vaccination and SARS-CoV-2 variants. Study-wide results and limits: There was reportedly substantial breadth in spike-specific CD8+ and CD4+ T cell responses after vaccination.

There are a few counts of this clone. No antigen is known for it. Germline V gene data show CDR1 as SNHLY and CDR2 as FYNNEI. The CDR3 has 15 amino acids. The J segment lost 7 bases and the V segment lost 7 bases, leaving 9 bases of the junction unmatched. Treatment noted: about 20 received Ad26.COV2.S at low or high dose, single or two shots; about 5 received placebo; per-sample allocation not given. Collection of samples fell on day 63 after the first vaccine or placebo injection. A Boston adult aged 18-55 years was the donor. Some clones are missing from TCRdb's copy, which holds only in-frame ones; the method was immunoSEQ multiplex PCR. The repertoire holds almost 400,000 clones, with 89% as singletons.

Sequences were derived from peripheral blood, sampled in a trial of Ad26.COV2.S vaccine versus placebo. The TCR was taken from a person aged 18 to 65 who received the Ad26.COV2.S COVID-19 vaccine or a placebo. The rearrangement uses TRBV2 and TRBJ1-5; 11 bases align to TRBD1. CDR3 sequence (DNA): TGTGCCAGCATGGAAGGGACAGGGGGAGGACAGCCCCAGCATTTT. Translating gives CASMEGTGGGQPQHF.